One sample yielded the 10 T cell receptor beta chains listed below, sequenced in a study of PD-L1 blockade in urothelial cancer. Clones were sequenced by immunoSEQ multiplex PCR, and TCRdb holds only the in-frame ones, with some missing. Among about 29,000 clones listed, approximately 86% were seen once. The input for sequencing was PBMCs, taken around atezolizumab (anti-PD-L1) treatment. The receptors derive from a man in his fifties or sixties with urothelial cancer.

The chain joins TRBV18 to TRBJ2-5; 10 positions match TRBD1. V shed 4 bases, J shed 2 bases, and the junction held 7 bases outside the gene matches. This CDR3 is 16 amino acids long. Germline V CDR1 and CDR2: KGHSH, LQKENI. This chain's CDR3 is CASSRWMGQGQETQYF. CDR3 in DNA: TGTGCCAGCTCACGGTGGATGGGACAGGGGCAAGAGACCCAGTACTTC.

The V call is TRBV9, the J call TRBJ1-1; possible D gene TRBD1, 5 bases. Germline values: CDR1 SGDLS, CDR2 YYNGEE. The CDR3 runs 15 residues. Trimming cost V 4 bases and J 1 base, with 14 bases left between them. The CDR3 DNA sequence: TGTGCCAGCAGCCCCCACCTGACAGAGAACACTGAAGCTTTCTTT. Translated, it gives CASSPHLTENTEAFF. Looking up the rest from reference TRBV9 and TRBJ1-1 gives the full variable domain: DSGVTQTPKHLITATGQRVTLRCSPRSGDLSVYWYQQSLDQGLQFLIQYYNGEERAKGNILERFSAQQFPDLHSELNLSSLELGDSALYFCASSPHLTENTEAFFGQGTRLTVV.

As for this clone: Other DNA sequences in the same sample also yield this CDR3. The V gene is TRBV28, the J gene TRBJ1-5; 10 nucleotides agree with TRBD1. The germline V gene has CDR1 MDHEN and CDR2 SYDVKM. The ends lost 5 bases at V and 2 bases at J; junction bases unmatched: 3. The CDR3 consists of 15 residues. The CDR3 is CASSPTGGGNQPQHF. In DNA form, the CDR3 reads TGTGCCAGCAGTCCGACAGGGGGCGGCAATCAGCCCCAGCATTTT.

This rearrangement joins TRBV5-1 to TRBJ1-6; D is uncertain. The CDR3 spans 14 residues. Trimming took 3 bases from V and 5 from J, leaving 9 bases between them. Germline lookup yields CDR1 SGHRS and CDR2 YFSETQ. The CDR3 reads CASSSDGDNSPLHF. CDR3 sequence (DNA): TGCGCCAGCAGCTCGGACGGGGATAATTCACCCCTCCACTTT.

This clone showed up just once. This chain's CDR3 is CATLLTGELFF. The CDR3 nucleotides read TGTGCCACTCTTTTGACCGGGGAGCTGTTTTTT. This chain uses TRBV28 with TRBJ2-2; D remains unclear. This CDR3 region has 11 residues. Germline CDR1 is MDHEN and CDR2 is SYDVKM. The V gene lost 10 bases and the J gene lost 5 bases, with 8 bases spanning the gap.

The chain carries TRBV28 and TRBJ2-1; 10 bases agree with TRBD2. V dropped 5 bases and J dropped 5; count of bases not matched to a gene: 6. CDR3 length equals 15 residues. CDR1 is MDHEN, CDR2 SYDVKM, per germline. CDR3 sequence: CASSSPGLANNEQFF. The CDR3 DNA follows: TGTGCCAGCAGTAGTCCGGGACTAGCGAACAATGAGCAGTTCTTC.

V gene TRBV9 combines with J gene TRBJ2-2; 15 bases are a match to TRBD2. CDR1 and CDR2 from the germline V gene are SGDLS and YYNGEE. V shed 3 bases and J 6 bases; nucleotides not matched to a gene: 6. The CDR3 is 17 residues long. The CDR3 region has the DNA TGTGCCAGCAGCGACCCTGGGACTAGCGGGAGGTCCGGGGAGCTGTTTTTT. Amino acid sequence: CASSDPGTSGRSGELFF.

This clone came up once. The rearrangement joins TRBV5-1 to TRBJ2-5; TRBD2 aligns across 10 bases. With V trimmed by 4 bases and J by 5 bases, 8 bases remained unmatched. The CDR3 has 15 amino acids. Germline V gene data show CDR1 as SGHRS and CDR2 as YFSETQ. For the CDR3, the DNA is TGCGCCAGCAGCCCCGCTAGCGGGAGACTCGAGACCCAGTACTTC. It is translated as CASSPASGRLETQYF.

This chain links TRBV30 with TRBJ2-3, with a possible D match to TRBD1 (6 bases). The germline CDR1 and CDR2 sequences are GTSNPN and SVGIG (reference sequence). This CDR3 is 13 amino acids long. V lost 4 bases to trimming and J lost 3 bases, with 11 bases between them. In nucleotides, the CDR3 is TGTGCCTGGATTAGGCAGGGGACAGATACGCAGTATTTT. Protein: CAWIRQGTDTQYF.

The chain uses TRBV19 and TRBJ1-5; maybe TRBD1 (5 bases). Germline loops: CDR1 LNHDA, CDR2 SQIVND (reference sequence). The CDR3 is made up of 14 amino acids. With 6 bases removed from V and 0 bases from J, the gap between germline ends came to 9 bases. CDR3 region: CASSRTLSNQPQHF. The CDR3 region has the DNA TGTGCCAGTAGCCGGACACTTAGCAATCAGCCCCAGCATTTT.